The 13 T cell receptor beta chains in this list originate from one sample, sequenced in a study of radiotherapy plus CTLA-4 blockade in lung cancer. The assay was immunoSEQ multiplex PCR, and TCRdb's table has in-frame clones only and misses some. Of 60,000 to 65,000 clones in the sample, about 80% were seen once. Sequencing was performed on peripheral blood, taken from a patient treated with radiotherapy plus ipilimumab. These receptors all stem from a human donor with non-small cell lung cancer who had a complete response to radiotherapy plus ipilimumab.

The chain employs TRBV7-2 and TRBJ1-5; tentative D call: TRBD1 (6 bases). V dropped 1 base and J dropped 2 bases, with 9 bases sitting between them. Germline V CDR1 and CDR2: SGHTA, FQGNSA. The CDR3 is 15 amino acids. CDR3 sequence: CASSLGAGGNQPQHF. For the CDR3, the DNA is TGTGCCAGCAGCTTAGGGGCAGGGGGCAATCAGCCCCAGCATTTT.

CDR3 sequence reads: CASSLAEGFYEQYV. The CDR3 DNA reads TGTGCCAGCAGCTTAGCGGAGGGGTTCTACGAGCAGTACGTC. This chain joins TRBV11-2 and TRBJ2-7; possible D gene TRBD2, 6 bases. V was cut by 1 base and J by 3 bases, with 10 bases left in between. Germline V CDR1 and CDR2: SGHAT, FQNNGV. This CDR3 is 14 amino acids long.

The genes are TRBV20-1 and TRBJ1-1, with D unresolved. Trimming left V 3 bases short and J 2 bases short, with 4 bases between. CDR3 length: 11 residues. Germline CDR1 reads DFQATT; CDR2 reads SNEGSKA (reference sequence). Here the CDR3 reads CSASPNTEAFF. The CDR3 nucleotides read TGCAGTGCTAGCCCCAACACTGAAGCTTTCTTT.

The V gene is TRBV5-8, the J gene TRBJ2-3; either TRBD1 or TRBD2 may fit D (5 bases each). This CDR3 region has 14 residues. The ends were cut back, 6 bases at V and 8 bases at J, with 19 bases in the middle. Germline CDR1 reads SGHTS; CDR2 reads YDEGEE. CDR3 sequence reads: CASTQGTGLVTQYF. The CDR3 region has the DNA TGTGCCAGCACCCAAGGGACCGGGTTAGTTACGCAGTATTTT.

This clone was detected only once. The V call is TRBV19, the J call TRBJ2-1, with D maybe TRBD2 (6 bases). This CDR3 comprises 14 residues. Germline CDR1 is LNHDA and CDR2 is SQIVND (reference sequence). V was cut by 3 bases and J by 15 bases, with 21 bases left in between. This CDR3 reads CASSMRDSDLSRFF. CDR3 coding DNA: TGTGCCAGTAGTATGAGGGACTCTGACCTCTCACGGTTCTTC.

V and J are TRBV7-9 and TRBJ1-1; the D is unclear. The V end was cut by 4 bases, the J end by 1 base, with 19 bases between. The length of the CDR3 is 17 residues. Germline V CDR1 and CDR2: SEHNR, FQNEAQ (reference sequence). The CDR3 reads CASSSTASVFPNTEAFF. The CDR3 coding sequence is TGTGCCAGCAGCTCTACGGCGTCCGTGTTTCCGAACACTGAAGCTTTCTTT.

This clone was detected only a few times. The rearrangement uses TRBV7-9 and TRBJ2-7, with D possibly being TRBD2 (5 bases). Germline V gene data show CDR1 as SEHNR and CDR2 as FQNEAQ (reference sequence). With 1 base removed from V and 2 bases from J, the gap between germline ends came to 9 bases. The CDR3 covers 14 residues. In DNA form, the CDR3 reads TGTGCCAGCAGCTTAGTATCACTAGCCTACGAGCAGTACTTC. Its protein product is CASSLVSLAYEQYF. Full variable domain (rest looked up from reference TRBV7-9 and TRBJ2-7): DTGVSQNPRHKITKRGQNVTFRCDPISEHNRLYWYRQTLGQGPEFLTYFQNEAQLEKSRLLSDRFSAERPKGSFSTLEIQRTEQGDSAMYLCASSLVSLAYEQYFGPGTRLTVT.

The chain links TRBV25-1 to TRBJ2-3, with D possibly being TRBD2 (5 bases). The CDR3 covers 14 residues. CDR1 and CDR2 from the germline V gene are MGHDK and SYGVNS. The V end was cut by 2 bases, the J end by 4 bases, with 10 bases between. CDR3 protein: CASSEGSVPDTQYF. The CDR3 coding sequence is TGTGCCAGCAGTGAAGGGAGTGTACCAGATACGCAGTATTTT.

This clone was recorded once. The chain employs TRBV2 and TRBJ1-5; TRBD1 might be the D (5 bases). This CDR3 has 14 residues. V was pared by 5 bases and J by 0 bases, with 8 bases between. CDR1 and CDR2 (germline): SNHLY, FYNNEI. Here the CDR3 DNA reads TGTGCCAGCAGTCCGACAGTTAGCAATCAGCCCCAGCATTTT. Its translation is CASSPTVSNQPQHF.

This chain uses TRBV7-8 with TRBJ1-2; the D is unclear. This CDR3 contains 12 residues. From germline, CDR1 is SGHVS and CDR2 FQNEAQ. The germline V and J ends were trimmed by 5 bases and 4 bases, with 8 bases remaining between them. The CDR3 nucleotides are TGTGCCAGCAGCCCGGGAATCTATGGCTACACCTTC. It codes for CASSPGIYGYTF.

The chain couples TRBV5-4 to TRBJ2-3; no reliable D call. The germline V gene has CDR1 SGHNT and CDR2 YYREEE (reference sequence). The CDR3 is 14 residues long. Trimming took 5 bases from V and 2 from J, leaving 12 bases between them. For the CDR3, the DNA is TGTGCCAGCAGTCTGCCTACCTTCACAGATACGCAGTATTTT. Protein product: CASSLPTFTDTQYF.

This chain links TRBV30 with TRBJ2-1; D may correspond to TRBD1 or TRBD2 (5 bases each). CDR1 is GTSNPN and CDR2 is SVGIG in the germline V gene (reference sequence). The V and J ends lost 3 bases and 6 bases respectively, with 21 bases between them. CDR3 length equals 16 residues. CDR3 in DNA: TGTGCCTGGAGGGATGGTCCGGGACCAGTTACCAATGAGCAGTTCTTC. Its protein is CAWRDGPGPVTNEQFF. Full variable domain (rest looked up from reference TRBV30 and TRBJ2-1): SQTIHQWPATLVQPVGSPLSLECTVEGTSNPNLYWYRQAAGRGLQLLFYSVGIGQISSEVPQNLSASRPQDRQFILSSKKLLLSDSGFYLCAWRDGPGPVTNEQFFGPGTRLTVL.

The CDR3 loop is CAWSPPTLNYGYTF. The CDR3 bases are TGTGCCTGGAGTCCCCCGACCCTAAACTATGGCTACACCTTC. The chain links TRBV30 to TRBJ1-2; no definite D call. With 2 bases removed from V and 2 bases from J, the gap between germline ends came to 12 bases. The CDR3 length is 14 residues. CDR1 and CDR2 from the germline V gene are GTSNPN and SVGIG (reference sequence).